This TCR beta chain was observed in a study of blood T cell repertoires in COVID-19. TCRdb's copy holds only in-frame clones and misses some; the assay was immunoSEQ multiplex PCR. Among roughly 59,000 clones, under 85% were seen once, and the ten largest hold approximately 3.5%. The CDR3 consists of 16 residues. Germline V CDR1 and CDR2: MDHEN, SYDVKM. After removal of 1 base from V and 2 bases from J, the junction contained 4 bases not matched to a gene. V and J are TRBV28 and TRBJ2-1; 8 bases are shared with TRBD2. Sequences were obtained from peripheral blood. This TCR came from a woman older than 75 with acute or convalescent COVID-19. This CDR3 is CASSLSGTSAYNEQFF. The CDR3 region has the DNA TGTGCCAGCAGTTTATCCGGGACTAGTGCCTACAATGAGCAGTTCTTC.